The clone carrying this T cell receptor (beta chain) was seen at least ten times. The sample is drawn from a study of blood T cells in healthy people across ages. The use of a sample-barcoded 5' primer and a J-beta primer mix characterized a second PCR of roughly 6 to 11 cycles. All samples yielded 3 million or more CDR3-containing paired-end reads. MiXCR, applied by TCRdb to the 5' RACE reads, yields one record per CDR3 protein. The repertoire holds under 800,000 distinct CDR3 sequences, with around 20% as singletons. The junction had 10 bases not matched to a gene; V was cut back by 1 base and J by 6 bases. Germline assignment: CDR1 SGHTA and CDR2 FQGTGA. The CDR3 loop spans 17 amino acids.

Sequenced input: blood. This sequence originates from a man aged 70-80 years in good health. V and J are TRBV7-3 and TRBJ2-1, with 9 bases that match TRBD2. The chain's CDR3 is CASSLKRWREGGNEQFF. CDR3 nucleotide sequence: TGTGCCAGCAGCTTAAAGCGTTGGCGGGAGGGTGGCAATGAGCAGTTCTTC.